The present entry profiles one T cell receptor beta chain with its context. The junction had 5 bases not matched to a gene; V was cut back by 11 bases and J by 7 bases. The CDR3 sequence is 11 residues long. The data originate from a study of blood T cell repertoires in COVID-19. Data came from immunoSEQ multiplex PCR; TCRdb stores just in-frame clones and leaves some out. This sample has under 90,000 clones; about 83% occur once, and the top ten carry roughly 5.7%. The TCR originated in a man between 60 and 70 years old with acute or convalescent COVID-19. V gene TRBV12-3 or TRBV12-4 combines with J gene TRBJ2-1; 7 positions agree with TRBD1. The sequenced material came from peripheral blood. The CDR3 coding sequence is TGTGCCGGGGGACAGCTAAATGAGCAGTTCTTC. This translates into CAGGQLNEQFF.